The sequence of this TCR beta chain was determined in a study of OX40 agonist ivuxolimab in advanced cancers. Findings of the study overall: At 0.1 to 3.0 mg/kg, CD4+ and CD8+ blood T cells expanded clonally by week 6. Patients with a partial response at 0.1-3.0 mg/kg had among the lowest clonal expansion.

This CDR3 contains 11 residues. Per the germline V gene, CDR1 is LGHNT and CDR2 is FRNRAP. In its sample, this clone was seen once. Its specificity is not known. The table came from immunoSEQ multiplex PCR; TCRdb's copy has only in-frame clones and leaves some out. The table records 65,000 to 90,000 clones, about 94% of them present only once. The sequence derives from an adult with an advanced solid tumor such as melanoma, head and neck, liver or kidney cancer. The rearrangement joins TRBV12-5 to TRBJ1-2, with D unresolved. Here the sequenced sample was CD4+ or CD8+ T cells sorted from blood, taken in a trial of the OX40 agonist ivuxolimab. The CDR3 here is CAPSPDPGYTF. The CDR3 nucleotides are TGTGCCCCGTCCCCCGACCCCGGCTACACCTTC.